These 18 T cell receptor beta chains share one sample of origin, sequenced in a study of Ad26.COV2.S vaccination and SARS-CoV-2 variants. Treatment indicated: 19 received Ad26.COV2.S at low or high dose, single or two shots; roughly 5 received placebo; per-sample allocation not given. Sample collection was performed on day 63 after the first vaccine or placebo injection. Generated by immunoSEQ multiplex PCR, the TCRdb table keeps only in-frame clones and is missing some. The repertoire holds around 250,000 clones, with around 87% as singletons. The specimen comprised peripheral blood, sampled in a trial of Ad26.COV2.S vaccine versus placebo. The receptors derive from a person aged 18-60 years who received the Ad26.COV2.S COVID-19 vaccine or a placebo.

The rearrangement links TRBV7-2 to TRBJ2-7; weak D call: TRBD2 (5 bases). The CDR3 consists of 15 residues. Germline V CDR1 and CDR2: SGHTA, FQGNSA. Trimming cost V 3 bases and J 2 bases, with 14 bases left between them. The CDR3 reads CASSLGRSDPYEQYF. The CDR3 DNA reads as TGTGCCAGCAGCTTGGGGAGATCCGACCCCTACGAGCAGTACTTC.

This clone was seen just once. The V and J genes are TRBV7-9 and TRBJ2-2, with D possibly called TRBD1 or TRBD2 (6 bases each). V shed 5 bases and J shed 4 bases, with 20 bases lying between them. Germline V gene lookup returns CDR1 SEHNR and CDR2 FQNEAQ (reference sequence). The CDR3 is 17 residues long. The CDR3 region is CASSPRTGARGTGELFF. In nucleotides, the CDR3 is TGTGCCAGCAGCCCTCGTACGGGGGCTCGGGGCACCGGGGAGCTGTTTTTT.

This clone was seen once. The chain's CDR3 is CASSPTLTGSYGYTF. CDR3 coding DNA: TGTGCCAGCAGCCCGACCCTTACCGGGAGTTATGGCTACACCTTC. This rearrangement joins TRBV7-6 to TRBJ1-2; D unclear. The germline gives CDR1 SGHVS, CDR2 FNYEAQ. The germline V and J ends were trimmed by 5 bases and 5 bases, with 18 bases remaining between them. The length of the CDR3 is 15 residues.

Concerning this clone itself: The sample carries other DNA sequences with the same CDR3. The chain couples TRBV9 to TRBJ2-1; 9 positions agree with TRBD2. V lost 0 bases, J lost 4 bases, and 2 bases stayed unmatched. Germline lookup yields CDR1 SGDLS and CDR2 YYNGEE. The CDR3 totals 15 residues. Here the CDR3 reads CASSVGGRGYNEQFF. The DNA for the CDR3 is TGTGCCAGCAGCGTAGGCGGGAGGGGATACAATGAGCAGTTCTTC.

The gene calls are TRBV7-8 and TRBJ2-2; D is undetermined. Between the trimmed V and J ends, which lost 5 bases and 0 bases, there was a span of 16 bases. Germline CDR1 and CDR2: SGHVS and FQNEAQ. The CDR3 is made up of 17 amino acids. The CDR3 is CASSPVLAAANTGELFF. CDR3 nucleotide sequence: TGTGCCAGCAGCCCCGTCTTGGCCGCTGCGAACACCGGGGAGCTGTTTTTT.

The CDR3 DNA follows: TGTGCCAGCAACCCCACAGGGGGCTCGGTTACCGGGGAGCTGTTTTTT. This encodes CASNPTGGSVTGELFF. The V gene is TRBV21-1, the J gene TRBJ2-2; the table's D call, TRBD1, was not checked against the DNA. TRBV21-1 is a listed pseudogene. The CDR3 covers 16 residues.

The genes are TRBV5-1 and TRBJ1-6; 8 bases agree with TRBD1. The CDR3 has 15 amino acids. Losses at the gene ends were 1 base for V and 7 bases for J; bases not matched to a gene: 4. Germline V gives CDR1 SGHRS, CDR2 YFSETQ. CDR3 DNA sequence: TGCGCCAGCAGCTTGTCGGGACAGGAGAATTCACCCCTCCACTTT. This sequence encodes CASSLSGQENSPLHF.

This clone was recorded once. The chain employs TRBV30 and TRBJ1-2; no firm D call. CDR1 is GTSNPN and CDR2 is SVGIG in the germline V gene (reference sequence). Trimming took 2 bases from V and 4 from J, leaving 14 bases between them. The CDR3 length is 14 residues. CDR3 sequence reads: CAWSIELWLYGYTF. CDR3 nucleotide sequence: TGTGCCTGGAGTATCGAGCTGTGGCTCTATGGCTACACCTTC.

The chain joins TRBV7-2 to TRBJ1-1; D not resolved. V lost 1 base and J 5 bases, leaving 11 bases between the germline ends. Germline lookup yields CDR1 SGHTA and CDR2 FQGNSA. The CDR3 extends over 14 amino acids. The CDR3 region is CASSLGSFRTEAFF. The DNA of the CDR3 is TGTGCCAGCAGCTTAGGATCTTTTCGGACTGAAGCTTTCTTT.

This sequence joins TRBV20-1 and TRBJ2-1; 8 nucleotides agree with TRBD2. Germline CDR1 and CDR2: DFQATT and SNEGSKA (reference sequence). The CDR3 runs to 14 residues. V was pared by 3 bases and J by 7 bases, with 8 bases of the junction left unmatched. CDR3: CSASLGRARNEQFF. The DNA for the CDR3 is TGCAGTGCTAGTCTCGGGAGGGCGAGAAATGAGCAGTTCTTC.

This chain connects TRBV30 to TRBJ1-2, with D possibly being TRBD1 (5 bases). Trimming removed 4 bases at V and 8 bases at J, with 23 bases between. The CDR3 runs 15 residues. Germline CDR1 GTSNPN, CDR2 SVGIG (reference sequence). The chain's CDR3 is CAWMKRGTDGRGYTF. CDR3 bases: TGTGCCTGGATGAAACGGGGGACGGATGGGAGAGGCTACACCTTC. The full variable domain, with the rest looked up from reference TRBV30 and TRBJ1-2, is SQTIHQWPATLVQPVGSPLSLECTVEGTSNPNLYWYRQAAGRGLQLLFYSVGIGQISSEVPQNLSASRPQDRQFILSSKKLLLSDSGFYLCAWMKRGTDGRGYTFGSGTRLTVV.

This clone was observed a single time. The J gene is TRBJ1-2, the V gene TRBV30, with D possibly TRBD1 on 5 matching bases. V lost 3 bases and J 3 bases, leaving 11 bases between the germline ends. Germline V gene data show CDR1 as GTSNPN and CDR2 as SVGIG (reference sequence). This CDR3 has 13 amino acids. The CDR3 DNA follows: TGTGCCTGGAGAGGGGTAGCGGACTATGGCTACACCTTC. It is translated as CAWRGVADYGYTF. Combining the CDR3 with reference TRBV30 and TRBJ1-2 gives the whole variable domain SQTIHQWPATLVQPVGSPLSLECTVEGTSNPNLYWYRQAAGRGLQLLFYSVGIGQISSEVPQNLSASRPQDRQFILSSKKLLLSDSGFYLCAWRGVADYGYTFGSGTRLTVV.

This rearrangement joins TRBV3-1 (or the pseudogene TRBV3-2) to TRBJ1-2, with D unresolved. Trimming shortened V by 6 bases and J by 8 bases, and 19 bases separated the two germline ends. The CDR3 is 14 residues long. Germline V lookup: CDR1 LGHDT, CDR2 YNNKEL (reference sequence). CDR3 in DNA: TGTGCCAGCAGTCCCTTCGAACAACCGATCGGCTACACCTTC. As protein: CASSPFEQPIGYTF.

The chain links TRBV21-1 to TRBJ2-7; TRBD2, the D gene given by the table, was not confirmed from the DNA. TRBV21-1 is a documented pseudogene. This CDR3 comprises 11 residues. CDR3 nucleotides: TGTGCCAGCCGTGAGATCTACGAGCAGTACTTC. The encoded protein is CASREIYEQYF.

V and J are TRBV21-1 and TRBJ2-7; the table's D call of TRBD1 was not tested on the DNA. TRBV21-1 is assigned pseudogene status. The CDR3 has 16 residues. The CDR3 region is CASSKDRQAPTYEQYF. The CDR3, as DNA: TGTGCCAGCAGCAAAGATAGGCAGGCCCCAACCTACGAGCAGTACTTC.

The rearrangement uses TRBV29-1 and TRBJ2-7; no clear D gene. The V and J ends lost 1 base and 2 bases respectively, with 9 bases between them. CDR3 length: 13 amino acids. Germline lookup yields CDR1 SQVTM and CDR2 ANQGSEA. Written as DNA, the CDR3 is TGCAGCGTTGAAGGTCCTTTTACCTACGAGCAGTACTTC. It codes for CSVEGPFTYEQYF.

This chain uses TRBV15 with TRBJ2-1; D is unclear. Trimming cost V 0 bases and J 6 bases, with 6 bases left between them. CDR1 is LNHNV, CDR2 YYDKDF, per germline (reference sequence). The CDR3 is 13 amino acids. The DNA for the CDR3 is TGTGCCACCAGCAGAGATGATGGCAATGAGCAGTTCTTC. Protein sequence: CATSRDDGNEQFF. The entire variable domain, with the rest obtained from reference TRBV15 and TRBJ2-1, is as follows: DAMVIQNPRYQVTQFGKPVTLSCSQTLNHNVMYWYQQKSSQAPKLLFHYYDKDFNNEADTPDNFQSRRPNTSFCFLDIRSPGLGDTAMYLCATSRDDGNEQFFGPGTRLTVL.

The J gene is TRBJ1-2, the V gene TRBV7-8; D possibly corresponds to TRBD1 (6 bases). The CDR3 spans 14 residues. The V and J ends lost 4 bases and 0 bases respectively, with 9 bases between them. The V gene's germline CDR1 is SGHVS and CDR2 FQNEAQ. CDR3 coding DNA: TGTGCCAGCAGCTCCGGACAGACTAACTATGGCTACACCTTC. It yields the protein CASSSGQTNYGYTF. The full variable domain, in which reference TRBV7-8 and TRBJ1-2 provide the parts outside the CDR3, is GAGVSQSPRYKVAKRGQDVALRCDPISGHVSLFWYQQALGQGPEFLTYFQNEAQLDKSGLPSDRFFAERPEGSVSTLKIQRTQQEDSAVYLCASSSGQTNYGYTFGSGTRLTVV.